This section outlines one T cell receptor beta chain sequence together with its context. J was trimmed by 5 bases and V by 1 base; bases with no gene match: 4. CDR1 is SGHAT, CDR2 FQDESV, per germline (reference sequence). This CDR3 comprises 16 residues. Authors' methods: Cell counts per sample came from amplifying reference gene primers. The table came from immunoSEQ multiplex PCR; TCRdb's copy has only in-frame clones and leaves some out. V, J and clone size were drawn from that table, and D and trimming were deduced from the DNA. The table shows about 320,000 clones, with 85% occurring only once. Participants were aged about 18 to 90 years from about two dozen US areas. Within 2 weeks before study entry, exposed participants met a COVID-19 case. This entry is derived from a study of blood T cell repertoires in COVID-19.

Sequences were obtained from PBMCs or T cells enriched from blood (not recorded which). The source of this sequence is a woman in her twenties or thirties who had been exposed to COVID-19. The chain carries TRBV11-1 and TRBJ2-1; 11 nucleotides align to TRBD2. CDR3 in amino acids: CASSLGPSGGNNEQFF. DNA of the CDR3: TGTGCCAGCAGCTTAGGACCTAGCGGGGGGAACAATGAGCAGTTCTTC.